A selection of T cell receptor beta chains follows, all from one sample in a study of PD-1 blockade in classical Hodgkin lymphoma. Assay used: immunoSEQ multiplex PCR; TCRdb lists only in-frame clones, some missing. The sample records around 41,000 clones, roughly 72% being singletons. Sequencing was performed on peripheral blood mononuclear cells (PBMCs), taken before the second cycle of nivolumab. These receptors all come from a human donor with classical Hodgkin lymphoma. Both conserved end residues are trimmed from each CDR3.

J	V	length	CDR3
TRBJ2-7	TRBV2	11	ASSVTDGIEQY
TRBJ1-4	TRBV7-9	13	ASSSQQGAGEKLF
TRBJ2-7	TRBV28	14	ASSPFGGTGVYEQY
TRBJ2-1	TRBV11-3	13	ASSLYDTPYNEQF
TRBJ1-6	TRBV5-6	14	ANIRTGELYNSPLH
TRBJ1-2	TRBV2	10	ARDPPDGGYA
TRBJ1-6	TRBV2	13	ASSAGRVNNSPLH
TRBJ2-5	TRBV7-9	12	ASSLKTKEETQY
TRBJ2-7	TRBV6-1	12	ASSGAGGPYEQY
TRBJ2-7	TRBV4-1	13	ASSPIAGSSYEQY
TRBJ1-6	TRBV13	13	ASSLRTFGGSPLH
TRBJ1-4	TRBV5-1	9	ASSLGQKLF
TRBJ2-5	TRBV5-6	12	ASSLDLGEETQY
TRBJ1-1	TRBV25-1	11	ASWGTLNTEAF
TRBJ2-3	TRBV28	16	ASSFGILAEYSTDTQY
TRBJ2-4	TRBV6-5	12	ASSYRRAKNIQY
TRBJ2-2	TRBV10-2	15	ASSEPRQVLNTGELF
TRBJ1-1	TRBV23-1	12	ASSHRGVSTEAF
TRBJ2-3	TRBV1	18	TSSQAKRLWGRPSTDTQY
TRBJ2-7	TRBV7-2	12	ASSLAGLPYEQY
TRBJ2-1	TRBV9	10	ASSGIENEQF
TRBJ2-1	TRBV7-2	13	ASSPAGALAGEQF
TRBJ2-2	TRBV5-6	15	ASSVLAGGESTGELF
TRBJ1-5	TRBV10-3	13	AISDGTGGNQPQH
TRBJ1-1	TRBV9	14	ASSVTPGGMDTEAF
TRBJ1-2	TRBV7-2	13	ASSLEVRVYYGYT
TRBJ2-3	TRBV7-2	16	ASSPYEAGGDLTDTQY
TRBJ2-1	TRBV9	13	ASSVVTGVYNEQF
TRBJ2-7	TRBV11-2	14	ASSLDLKRAFYEQY
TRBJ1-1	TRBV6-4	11	ASSVSGNTEAF
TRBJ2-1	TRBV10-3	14	AISESWGVRTDEQF